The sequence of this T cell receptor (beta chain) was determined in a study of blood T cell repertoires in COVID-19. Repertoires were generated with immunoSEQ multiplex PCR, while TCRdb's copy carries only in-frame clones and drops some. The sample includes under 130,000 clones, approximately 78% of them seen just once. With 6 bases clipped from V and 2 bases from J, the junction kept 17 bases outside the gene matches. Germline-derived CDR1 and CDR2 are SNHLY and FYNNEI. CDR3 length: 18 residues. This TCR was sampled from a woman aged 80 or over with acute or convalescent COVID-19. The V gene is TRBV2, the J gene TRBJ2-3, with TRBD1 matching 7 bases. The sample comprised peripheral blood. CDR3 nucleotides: TGTGCCAGCAGCAGGGGGTCGAATCCCCTCAGCTTCACAGATACGCAGTATTTT. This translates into CASSRGSNPLSFTDTQYF.